This T cell receptor beta chain is from a study of cytomegalovirus exposure and HLA in healthy donors. The CDR3 has 15 residues. With 5 bases removed from V and 4 bases from J, the gap between germline ends came to 18 bases. Per the germline V gene, CDR1 is SGHVS and CDR2 is FQNEAQ. Measured with immunoSEQ multiplex PCR; TCRdb has only the in-frame clones, and not every one. The sample gives fewer than 350,000 clones, roughly 90% of which show up once; roughly 0.93% is in the top ten. The validation cohort, a group of 100 to 150 subjects, included the donors and was separate from the approximately 650-subject first cohort.

The V gene is TRBV7-8, the J gene TRBJ2-7; no firm D call. Sequenced input: PBMCs. The TCR originated in a young woman in good health and CMV-seronegative. CDR3 protein: CASSRWSVSGYEQYF. The CDR3 nucleotides read TGTGCCAGCAGCCGATGGTCGGTTTCGGGTTACGAGCAGTACTTC.